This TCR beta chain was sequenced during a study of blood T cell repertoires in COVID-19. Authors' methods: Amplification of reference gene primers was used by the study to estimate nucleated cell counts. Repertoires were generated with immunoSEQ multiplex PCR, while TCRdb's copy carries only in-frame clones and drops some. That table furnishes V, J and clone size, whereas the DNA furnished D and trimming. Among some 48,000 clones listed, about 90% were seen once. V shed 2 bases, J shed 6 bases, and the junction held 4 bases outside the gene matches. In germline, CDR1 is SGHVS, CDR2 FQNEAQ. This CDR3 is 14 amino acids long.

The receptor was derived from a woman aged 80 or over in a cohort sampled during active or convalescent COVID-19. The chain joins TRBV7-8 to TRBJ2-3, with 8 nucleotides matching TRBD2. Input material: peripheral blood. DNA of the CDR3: TGTGCCAGCAGCTTAAGGCCTAGCGGGGATACGCAGTATTTT. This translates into CASSLRPSGDTQYF.